The rows below give T cell receptor beta chains drawn from one sample of a study of tumor-infiltrating lymphocytes in primary liver carcinoma. Each CDR3 protein gets one entry after TCRdb re-called the multiplex PCR reads with MiXCR. The sample has tens of thousands of distinct CDR3 sequences, 72% seen once. Sample: liver tumor tissue from sampling region 1. The source is a man between 40 and 49 years old with primary liver carcinoma and hepatitis B virus infection. Each CDR3 is given with its conserved first and last residue. D genes are given only for firm matches. Clone size is stated in some rows and not others, as once, few, many or a class when expanded.

d_gene,j_gene,abundance,len,v_gene,CDR3aa,CDR3nt
-,TRBJ2-1,few,13,TRBV24-1,CATSDFASDEQFF,TGTGCCACCAGTGATTTTGCTAGCGATGAGCAGTTCTTC
-,TRBJ2-7,-,11,TRBV10-3,CVISEWSEQCF,TGTGTCATCAGTGAATGGTCCGAGCAGTGCTTC
-,TRBJ2-2,-,13,TRBV5-4,CVISRGPSGELFF,TGTGTCATCAGCCGAGGGCCCTCCGGGGAGCTGTTTTTT
TRBD2,TRBJ2-3,many,16,TRBV12-3/TRBV12-4,CASSLRTSGISDTQYF,TGTGCCAGCAGTTTAAGGACTAGCGGGATTTCAGATACGCAGTATTTT
-,TRBJ2-7,medium-sized,12,TRBV11-2,CASSLDRREQYF,TGTGCCAGCAGCTTAGATCGGCGTGAGCAGTACTTC
-,TRBJ2-3,many,13,TRBV5-4,CASSPFRGDTQYF,TGTGCCAGCAGCCCTTTTAGGGGCGACACGCAGTATTTT
TRBD1,TRBJ2-1,-,16,TRBV6-1,CASSRGTGDSYNEQFF,TGTGCCAGCAGTAGAGGGACAGGGGACTCCTACAATGAGCAGTTCTTC
TRBD2,TRBJ2-7,once,16,TRBV6-6,CANSYRTPSGSNEQYF,TGTGCCAACAGTTACAGGACGCCTAGCGGGAGCAACGAGCAGTACTTC
-,TRBJ2-5,many,15,TRBV4-1,CASSQAISNRETQYF,TGCGCCAGCAGCCAAGCGATTTCTAATAGGGAGACCCAGTACTTC
-,TRBJ1-5,many,15,TRBV6-5,CASSSVPYSNQPQHF,TGTGCCAGCAGTTCGGTTCCTTATAGCAATCAGCCCCAGCATTTT
TRBD2,TRBJ2-1,-,17,TRBV11-1,CASSLGLPGEVDNEHFF,TGTGCCAGCAGCCTGGGACTACCGGGTGAAGTTGATAATGAGCACTTCTTC
-,TRBJ2-3,many,14,TRBV29-1,CSVGASSFEDTQYF,TGCAGCGTTGGGGCTAGCTCTTTCGAAGATACGCAGTATTTT
TRBD2,TRBJ2-1,-,15,TRBV28,CASSLSGGSSYEQFF,TGTGCCAGCAGTTTGTCCGGGGGGAGCTCCTACGAGCAGTTCTTC
TRBD2,TRBJ2-7,-,16,TRBV7-9,CVSSLAVAGPSNEQYF,TGTGTCAGCAGCTTAGCGGTAGCGGGGCCCTCTAACGAGCAGTACTTC
-,TRBJ2-7,many,13,TRBV6-2/TRBV6-3,CASTGTYSYEQYF,TGTGCCAGCACCGGGACTTATTCCTACGAGCAGTACTTC
-,TRBJ2-2,-,16,TRBV11-2,CASIFEDHDRIGELFF,TGTGCCAGCATCTTTGAAGATCATGACAGGATCGGGGAGCTGTTTTTT
-,TRBJ2-2,-,13,TRBV6-6,CVSRDSNTGELFF,TGTGTCAGCAGAGACTCGAACACCGGGGAGCTGTTCTTT
TRBD2,TRBJ2-2,-,19,TRBV11-2,CASSSTTSGRAALRGELFF,TGTGCCAGCAGCTCGACGACTAGCGGGAGGGCCGCCTTACGCGGGGAGCTGTTTTTT
-,TRBJ2-3,-,13,TRBV11-3,CASSWGEAGTQYF,TGTGCCTCCAGCTGGGGTGAGGCAGGTACGCAGTATTTT
-,TRBJ2-7,-,14,TRBV5-8,CASASLTVVAKQYF,TGTGCCAGCGCCTCCCTGACAGTCGTCGCTAAACAGTACTTC